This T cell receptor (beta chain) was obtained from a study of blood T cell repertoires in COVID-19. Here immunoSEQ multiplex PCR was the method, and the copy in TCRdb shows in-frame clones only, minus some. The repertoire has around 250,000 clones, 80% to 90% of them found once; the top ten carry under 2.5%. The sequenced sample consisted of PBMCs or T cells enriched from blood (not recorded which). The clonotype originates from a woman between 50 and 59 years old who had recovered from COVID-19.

This CDR3 reads CASSTQGVQAYNEQFF. CDR3 DNA: TGTGCCAGCAGCACCCAGGGGGTTCAGGCTTACAATGAGCAGTTCTTC. The chain uses TRBV7-9 and TRBJ2-1; 7 bases are a match to TRBD1. The CDR3 runs 16 residues. Germline loops: CDR1 SEHNR, CDR2 FQNEAQ (reference sequence). Losses at the gene ends were 5 bases for V and 4 bases for J; bases not matched to a gene: 11. Complete variable domain (other parts from reference TRBV7-9 and TRBJ2-1): DTGVSQNPRHKITKRGQNVTFRCDPISEHNRLYWYRQTLGQGPEFLTYFQNEAQLEKSRLLSDRFSAERPKGSFSTLEIQRTEQGDSAMYLCASSTQGVQAYNEQFFGPGTRLTVL.